These 12 T cell receptor beta chains came from one sample sequenced in a study of CD8 T cells in Susac syndrome (dated by TCRdb to between 2018 and 2020). The library came from the immunoSEQ multiplex PCR assay. RNA was extracted using the RNeasy kit, and about 0.5 to 1 microgram was reverse transcribed with random hexamers. TCRdb ran its own pipeline on the public reads, namely fastp trimming at Q25 and MiXCR clone calling, and kept in-frame beta chains. A single entry per CDR3 protein holds the most common genes and DNA from its merged rows. For this sample there are about 300,000 distinct CDR3 sequences; around 85% appear just once. The biggest ten clones account for around 0.22% of the sample. What was sequenced was CD8+ T cells from PBMCs. These receptors came from a human donor with multiple sclerosis.

This chain uses TRBV11-2 with TRBJ1-1; D is undetermined. The CDR3 is made up of 15 amino acids. Trimming took 4 bases from V and 0 from J, leaving 12 bases between them. The V gene's germline CDR1 is SGHAT and CDR2 FQNNGV. CDR3 in DNA: TGTGCCAGCAGCTCCCCTTTGGGCGTGAACACTGAAGCTTTCTTT. It translates to CASSSPLGVNTEAFF.

This sequence joins TRBV27 and TRBJ1-5; unclear D gene. The germline V gene has CDR1 MNHEY and CDR2 SMNVEV (reference sequence). The CDR3 sequence is 13 residues long. Trimming cost V 3 bases and J 4 bases, with 7 bases left between them. The CDR3 loop reads CASSFWKNQPQHF. The CDR3 nucleotides are TGTGCCAGCAGTTTCTGGAAGAATCAGCCCCAGCATTTT.

The chain links TRBV5-6 to TRBJ2-3; D is undetermined. Germline lookup yields CDR1 SGHDT and CDR2 YYEEEE. V lost 5 bases, J lost 4 bases, and 11 bases lay in between. This CDR3 has 13 amino acids. The CDR3: CASSPGAADTQYF. As DNA, the CDR3 is TGTGCCAGCAGTCCCGGCGCCGCAGATACGCAGTATTTT.

CDR3 sequence reads: CAISVYRLEGLVYGYTF. CDR3 DNA sequence: TGTGCCATCAGTGTATACAGGCTAGAGGGTTTGGTCTATGGCTACACCTTC. The chain employs TRBV10-3 and TRBJ1-2; D is perhaps TRBD1 (5 bases). V dropped 4 bases and J dropped 4 bases, with 22 bases sitting between them. Germline V lookup: CDR1 ENHRY, CDR2 SYGVKD. This CDR3 is built from 17 residues.

The rearrangement links TRBV6-5 to TRBJ2-3; maybe TRBD1 (6 bases). The germline V and J ends were trimmed by 5 bases and 2 bases, with 11 bases remaining between them. The CDR3 runs 14 residues. The germline V gene has CDR1 MNHEY and CDR2 SVGAGI. CDR3 coding DNA: TGTGCCAGCAGTGAAGGGGGACCCACAGATACGCAGTATTTT. This encodes CASSEGGPTDTQYF.

The chain carries TRBV7-9 and TRBJ1-1; 7 nucleotides align to TRBD1. The J segment lost 0 bases and the V segment lost 4 bases, leaving 11 bases of the junction unmatched. CDR3 length: 17 residues. Germline CDR1 and CDR2: SEHNR and FQNEAQ (reference sequence). The CDR3 coding sequence is TGTGCCAGCAGCTCCCCCAGGGGGGACATCATGAACACTGAAGCTTTCTTT. Translation gives CASSSPRGDIMNTEAFF.

CDR3 in amino acids: CASSQGASGTYEQYF. CDR3 nucleotide sequence: TGTGCCAGCAGCCAAGGGGCTAGCGGGACCTACGAGCAGTACTTC. The V gene is TRBV7-9, the J gene TRBJ2-7; 9 bases fit TRBD2. There are 15 residues in the CDR3. J gave up 2 bases and V 5 bases, and 7 bases lay outside the gene matches. The germline CDR1 and CDR2 sequences are SEHNR and FQNEAQ (reference sequence).

This clonotype was seen a single time. The V gene is TRBV6-2 or TRBV6-3, the J gene TRBJ2-7; D unresolved. The CDR3 is 13 residues long. V gave up 0 bases and J gave up 1 base, with 4 bases separating them. Germline-derived CDR1 and CDR2 are MNHEY and SVGEGT. Here the CDR3 reads CASSYSISYEQYF. The CDR3 DNA follows: TGTGCCAGCAGTTACTCTATATCCTACGAGCAGTACTTC.

There are a few counts of this clonotype. J is TRBJ2-7 and V is TRBV20-1; no definite D call. V gave up 0 bases and J gave up 2 bases, with 14 bases separating them. In germline, CDR1 is DFQATT, CDR2 SNEGSKA (reference sequence). The CDR3 is 15 amino acids. The CDR3 here is CSAREPRSGAYEQYF. The DNA of the CDR3 is TGCAGTGCTAGAGAGCCAAGAAGTGGGGCCTACGAGCAGTACTTC.

This chain joins TRBV27 and TRBJ2-5; a possible D gene is TRBD2 (6 bases). Trimming removed 6 bases from V and 5 bases from J, with 16 bases in between. The CDR3 extends over 14 amino acids. The V gene's germline CDR1 is MNHEY and CDR2 SMNVEV (reference sequence). CDR3 DNA: TGTGCCAGCAGCTGGGACCCGGAGGGGGAGACCCAGTACTTC. Its translation: CASSWDPEGETQYF.

The chain links TRBV7-9 to TRBJ1-2, with unresolved D. Germline V gene data show CDR1 as SEHNR and CDR2 as FQNEAQ (reference sequence). There are 13 residues in the CDR3. Trimming took off 5 bases at V and 2 bases at J, with 9 bases between the two ends. This CDR3 reads CASSGRRNYGYTF. CDR3 DNA sequence: TGTGCCAGCAGCGGTCGGCGAAACTATGGCTACACCTTC.

This chain connects TRBV5-6 to TRBJ1-1; D is unclear. This CDR3 has 14 amino acids. The V end lost 7 bases, the J end lost 2 bases, and 15 bases lay between the germline ends. Germline CDR1 and CDR2: SGHDT and YYEEEE. CDR3 in amino acids: CASGYPRENTEAFF. CDR3 nucleotides: TGTGCCAGCGGCTACCCCCGAGAAAACACTGAAGCTTTCTTT.